The clone carrying this T cell receptor (beta chain) appeared a few times. Its antigen is as yet unknown. These data come from a study of spatial heterogeneity in lung cancer. The study, taken as a whole, reports: In tumors, expanded intratumoral alpha and beta TCR counts tracked mutation counts.

Trimming took 4 bases from V and 0 from J; bases not matched to a gene: 15. CDR3 size: 19 residues. The germline V gene encodes CDR1 SGHVS and CDR2 FQNEAQ. MiXCR was run by TCRdb on the 5' RACE reads, yielding one entry per CDR3 protein. The data contain about 100,000 distinct CDR3 sequences, 4% to 4.5% of them seen just once; the ten biggest clones take up approximately 21%. Time point of the sample: sample taken at primary tumor resection. Samples were donated by 72 untreated early-stage non-small cell lung cancer patients. The clonotype was recovered from a male donor with early-stage non-small cell lung cancer. The sample in question was lung tumor tissue, obtained at surgery. This rearrangement joins TRBV7-8 to TRBJ2-4, with TRBD2 matching 7 bases. CDR3 in amino acids: CASSSRRDYKPLAKNIQYF. The CDR3 nucleotides are TGTGCCAGCAGCTCCCGCCGGGACTATAAGCCCCTAGCCAAAAACATTCAGTACTTC.